Presented here are 30 T cell receptor beta chains from one specimen sequenced in a study of CD8+CD57+ T cells in acquired aplastic anemia (dated by TCRdb to 2017 to 2018). The listed sequencing device is Illumina HiSeq 2000. Genomic DNA served as template for TCR beta VDJ combination and CDR3 sequence profiling. TCRdb reprocessed the public reads (quality trimming at Q25 with fastp, clone calling with MiXCR) and kept in-frame beta chains. Entries that share a CDR3 protein sequence are merged under the most common genes and DNA. Recorded for this sample are about 270,000 distinct CDR3 sequences; approximately 86% of them occurred a single time. The ten largest clonotypes hold approximately 40% of the sample. The patients picked for sequencing were ones in whom flow cytometry had shown an expansion of CD8+CD57+ cells. The sample taken for sequencing was sorted CD4+, CD8+, or CD8+CD57+ T cells (not recorded which) from PBMCs. All receptors come from a human donor with aplastic anemia.

The chain employs TRBV7-3 and TRBJ2-5; tentatively, D is TRBD2 (6 bases). The CDR3 is 14 amino acids. From germline, CDR1 is SGHTA and CDR2 FQGTGA. Trimming removed 11 bases at V and 4 bases at J, with 20 bases between. In DNA form, the CDR3 reads TGTGCCTACGGGTTAGCGGCGGACCGAGAGACCCAGTACTTC. Protein product: CAYGLAADRETQYF.

Worth noting for this clonotype: A read error may produce the germline difference seen at one junction end. The chain is built from TRBV15 and TRBJ1-4, with D hard to call. The CDR3 contains 13 residues. Germline loops: CDR1 LNHNV, CDR2 YYDKDF (reference sequence). For the CDR3, the DNA is TGTGCCAGCAGCTTCCGACATAGAGAAAAACTGTTGTTT. Translated: CASSFRHREKLLF.

The chain links TRBV2 to TRBJ1-2; D is possibly TRBD1 (5 bases). In germline, CDR1 is SNHLY, CDR2 FYNNEI. This CDR3 has 14 residues. Trimming took 6 bases from V and 8 from J, leaving 19 bases between them. The CDR3 bases are TGTGCCAGCAGGGACACCGGGACCGGGCAGGGCTACACCTTC. It specifies CASRDTGTGQGYTF.

Remarks on this clonotype: Compared with germline, one end of the junction differs, possibly owing to a read error. The chain couples TRBV7-3 to TRBJ1-6, with a possible D match to TRBD1 (5 bases). Germline-derived CDR1 and CDR2 are SGHTA and FQGTGA. This CDR3 spans 16 amino acids. DNA for the CDR3: TGTGCCAGCACATTGGGGGAGGGCGGCTATAATTCATCCCTCCACTTT. Translating gives CASTLGEGGYNSSLHF.

This clonotype was detected only a few times. The chain uses TRBV2 and TRBJ1-6; no clear D. Germline assignment: CDR1 SNHLY and CDR2 FYNNEI. Deletions cut 3 bases from V and 5 bases from J, with 8 bases between. This CDR3 has 14 amino acids. This CDR3 reads CASSEKSNNSPLHF. The CDR3 DNA is TGTGCCAGCAGTGAGAAAAGTAATAATTCACCCCTCCACTTT.

This clonotype was recorded only once. The junction does not match germline at one end; this may be a read error. V and J are TRBV15 and TRBJ1-1; 8 nucleotides agree with TRBD2. The end of the DNA fits TRBJ2-1 better, so the J call may be wrong. CDR1 and CDR2 from the germline V gene are LNHNV and YYDKDF (reference sequence). This CDR3 comprises 15 residues. DNA of the CDR3: TGTGCCAGCAGCATAGATAGGCCGGGGGGGACTGAGCAGTTCTTC. Its protein is CASSIDRPGGTEQFF.

In the case of this clonotype: This is likely a read error, given that the CDR3 carries no conserved phenylalanine or tryptophan at its end. The DNA is omitted, as the CDR3 cannot be located on it reliably, and the CDR3 follows TCRdb's listing. This chain links TRBV7-8 with TRBJ2-3. A total of 13 residues make up the CDR3, ends included. The germline CDR1 and CDR2 sequences are SGHVS and FQNEAQ. CDR3 region: CASSLAGTADTYY.

This chain uses TRBV20-1 with TRBJ1-1; tentative D call: TRBD1 (5 bases). The CDR3 spans 13 residues. CDR1 is DFQATT, CDR2 SNEGSKA, per germline (reference sequence). With 6 bases removed from V and 6 bases from J, the gap between germline ends came to 17 bases. CDR3 DNA: TGCAGTGCCCAACCGTCGGGGGTACCTGAAGCTTTCTTT. Translated: CSAQPSGVPEAFF.

This clonotype was seen a few times. The conserved phenylalanine or tryptophan normally closing the CDR3 is absent here, so this likely arose from a read error. The limits of the CDR3 on the DNA are not certain, so only TCRdb's listed CDR3 is given. The chain couples TRBV7-9 to TRBJ2-3; TRBD1 reflects the table's D call only, with no check against the DNA. Germline V CDR1 and CDR2: SEHNR, FQNEAQ (reference sequence). The CDR3 is 13 residues long, ends included. The CDR3 loop reads CAGQGARETQHFG.

The CDR3 region is CASSQEPKTTDTQYF. CDR3 sequence (DNA): TGTGCCAGCAGCCAAGAACCAAAGACAACAGATACGCAGTATTTT. The chain joins TRBV11-1 to TRBJ2-3; no clear D. This CDR3 comprises 15 residues. V lost 5 bases and J 3 bases, leaving 15 bases between the germline ends. Germline lookup yields CDR1 SGHAT and CDR2 FQDESV (reference sequence).

The gene calls are TRBV9 and TRBJ2-7, with 7 nucleotides matching TRBD1. V lost 2 bases to trimming and J lost 1 base; unmatched junction nucleotides: 15. In germline, CDR1 is SGDLS, CDR2 YYNGEE. The length of the CDR3 is 18 residues. CDR3 residues: CASSVRADGTALSYEQYV. DNA of the CDR3: TGTGCCAGCAGCGTTCGGGCAGACGGGACAGCCCTTTCCTACGAGCAGTACGTC.

This rearrangement joins TRBV7-9 to TRBJ2-2; 9 positions match TRBD2. Looked up from germline, CDR1 is SEHNR and CDR2 is FQNEAQ (reference sequence). The CDR3 is 12 amino acids. With V trimmed by 5 bases and J by 16 bases, 8 bases remained unmatched. The CDR3 nucleotides read TGTGCCAGCAGCCTAGTAGCGGGGGCCCGGTTTTTT. It specifies CASSLVAGARFF.

The table lists this clonotype with a few counts. The junction shows a germline mismatch at one end, possibly a read error. The V and J genes are TRBV11-3 and TRBJ2-3; 7 bases agree with TRBD1. Germline values: CDR1 SGHNT, CDR2 YENEEA. CDR3 length: 13 amino acids. This CDR3 reads CASGVGRTGTQYF. The CDR3 DNA follows: TGTGCCAGCGGCGTCGGTCGGACAGGTACGCAGTATTTT.

The chain combines TRBV4-3 with TRBJ2-7; no clear D gene. V lost 1 base and J lost 1, with 8 bases in between. Germline V gene lookup returns CDR1 LGHNA and CDR2 YSLEER. The CDR3 loop spans 14 amino acids. Written as DNA, the CDR3 is TGCGCCAGCAGCCAAGTAACAGAGTCCTACGAGCAGTACTTC. Encoded protein: CASSQVTESYEQYF.

In regard to this clonotype: Given the absence of the conserved phenylalanine or tryptophan at the CDR3 end, a read error is likely. The DNA is omitted, as the CDR3 cannot be located on it reliably, and the CDR3 follows TCRdb's listing. This sequence joins TRBV7-7 and TRBJ2-3. CDR1 is SSHAT, CDR2 FNYEAQ, per germline (reference sequence). The CDR3 sequence runs 13 residues, both termini included. The CDR3 is CASSFGIQETQYL.

This clonotype was recorded only once. The V call is TRBV6-5, the J call TRBJ1-1; the D gene is possibly TRBD1 (6 bases). This CDR3 has 12 amino acids. V gave up 5 bases and J gave up 8 bases, with 12 bases separating them. CDR1 MNHEY and CDR2 SVGAGI come from the germline V gene. The CDR3 DNA follows: TGTGCCAGCAGTAAAAACGGACAGGAAGCTTTCTTT. Its translation: CASSKNGQEAFF.

The gene calls are TRBV7-9 and TRBJ2-7; TRBD2 aligns across 7 bases. Germline V gives CDR1 SEHNR, CDR2 FQNEAQ (reference sequence). The CDR3 contains 18 residues. V was clipped by 5 bases and J by 4 bases; unmatched bases: 20. CDR3 loop: CASSPGPSGSYNEYEQYV. The CDR3 DNA reads TGTGCCAGCAGCCCTGGGCCTAGCGGATCCTACAATGAGTACGAGCAGTACGTC.

This clonotype has only a few counts. The germline gene is not matched at one end of the junction; a read error may be the cause. This chain links TRBV19 with TRBJ2-3; 10 nucleotides line up with TRBD2. Germline CDR1 LNHDA, CDR2 SQIVND (reference sequence). CDR3 length: 14 amino acids. The DNA for the CDR3 is TGTGCCAGCAGTATAGCGGGAGGTACCGACACGCAGTATTTT. Amino acids: CASSIAGGTDTQYF.

Many counts were recorded for this clonotype. The V gene is TRBV20-1, the J gene TRBJ1-5, with unresolved D. Germline CDR1 is DFQATT and CDR2 is SNEGSKA (reference sequence). The CDR3 consists of 13 residues. V lost 3 bases to trimming and J lost 6 bases, with 12 bases between them. CDR3 coding DNA: TGCAGTGCTAGGTCTGGGGTGAGTCAGCCCCAGCATTTT. Its protein product is CSARSGVSQPQHF.

The rearrangement uses TRBV10-3 and TRBJ1-6; a weak D match, TRBD1 (5 bases). CDR3 length equals 15 residues. Trimming stripped 5 bases from V and 8 bases from J, with 16 bases between. Germline loops: CDR1 ENHRY, CDR2 SYGVKD. The CDR3 DNA follows: TGTGCCATCAGTCCCGGGGTATCGGGGGATTCACCCCTCCACTTT. This sequence encodes CAISPGVSGDSPLHF.

V usage is TRBV7-6 and J usage is TRBJ1-1, with TRBD1 as a possible D gene (6 bases). Trimming shortened V by 5 bases and J by 5 bases, and 15 bases separated the two germline ends. Germline lookup yields CDR1 SGHVS and CDR2 FNYEAQ. This CDR3 region has 14 residues. CDR3 in amino acids: CASSEDRFGTEAFF. The CDR3 nucleotides read TGTGCCAGCAGCGAAGACAGGTTCGGAACTGAAGCTTTCTTT.

The gene calls are TRBV15 and TRBJ2-5, with 8 bases that match TRBD2. The ends lost 3 bases at V and 3 bases at J; junction bases unmatched: 9. Per germline, CDR1 LNHNV and CDR2 YYDKDF (reference sequence). The CDR3 sequence is 16 residues long. CDR3 protein: CATSSWAGTSKETQYF. DNA of the CDR3: TGTGCCACCAGCAGCTGGGCCGGGACTAGTAAAGAGACCCAGTACTTC.

The chain carries TRBV11-2 and TRBJ2-7; D is uncertain. V was clipped by 3 bases and J by 3 bases, with 12 bases between them. The length of the CDR3 is 14 residues. From germline, CDR1 is SGHAT and CDR2 FQNNGV. CDR3 sequence: CASSLEPGNYEQYF. CDR3 sequence (DNA): TGTGCCAGCAGCTTGGAGCCGGGTAACTACGAGCAGTACTTC.

The genes are TRBV11-3 and TRBJ1-2; D unclear. Germline assignment: CDR1 SGHNT and CDR2 YENEEA. This CDR3 region has 12 residues. Trimming shortened V by 4 bases and J by 9 bases, and 12 bases separated the two germline ends. CDR3 protein: CASSSAGGRYTF. In nucleotides, the CDR3 is TGTGCCAGCAGCTCAGCGGGCGGCCGCTACACCTTC.

Comment on this clonotype: One end of the junction varies from germline; a read error may be responsible. This chain joins TRBV9 and TRBJ2-1; TRBD2 matches 10 bases. CDR3 length: 18 amino acids. Per the germline V gene, CDR1 is SGDLS and CDR2 is YYNGEE. CDR3 coding DNA: TGTGCCAGCAGTGTAGTCAGCGGGGGGGCAAGCTCCTACAATGAGCAGTTCTTC. Residues: CASSVVSGGASSYNEQFF.

This rearrangement joins TRBV9 to TRBJ1-1; 7 bases map to TRBD1. Per the germline V gene, CDR1 is SGDLS and CDR2 is YYNGEE. V lost 4 bases, J lost 11 bases, and 17 bases stayed unmatched. This CDR3 contains 15 residues. The CDR3 protein is CASSLDLTGHSVAFF. The CDR3 DNA sequence: TGTGCCAGCAGCTTAGATCTGACAGGGCACTCTGTCGCTTTCTTT.

A word on this clonotype: One end of the junction fails to match germline, which may point to a read error. The chain couples TRBV27 to TRBJ1-6; D possibly corresponds to TRBD1 (5 bases). The CDR3 runs 16 residues. The V gene's germline CDR1 is MNHEY and CDR2 SMNVEV (reference sequence). CDR3 nucleotide sequence: TGCGCCAGCGGCTTGTCGGAGGGCGGGGGTACTTCACCCCTCCACTTT. Translation gives CASGLSEGGGTSPLHF.

The rearrangement uses TRBV25-1 and TRBJ1-1; D remains unclear. The CDR3 runs to 13 residues. Deletions cut 1 base from V and 5 bases from J, with 8 bases between. Germline V gives CDR1 MGHDK, CDR2 SYGVNS. DNA of the CDR3: TGTGCCAGCAGTGAATTATCGTGGACTGAAGCTTTCTTT. It encodes CASSELSWTEAFF.

This clonotype is a singleton in its sample. The chain couples TRBV7-8 to TRBJ2-3, with 7 bases fitting TRBD2. The CDR3 is 15 residues long. With 1 base clipped from V and 11 bases from J, the junction kept 12 bases outside the gene matches. CDR1 and CDR2 from the germline V gene are SGHVS and FQNEAQ. The CDR3 reads CASSLGGGPKEQQYF. The CDR3, as DNA: TGTGCCAGCAGCTTAGGGGGGGGTCCCAAAGAGCAGCAGTATTTT.

The chain joins TRBV19 to TRBJ1-1, with TRBD1 as a possible D gene (6 bases). Germline CDR1 reads LNHDA; CDR2 reads SQIVND (reference sequence). This CDR3 spans 12 amino acids. V lost 5 bases and J 11 bases, leaving 15 bases between the germline ends. The CDR3 region is CASSGGSFGAFF. DNA for the CDR3: TGTGCCAGTAGTGGGGGCAGCTTCGGCGCTTTCTTT.